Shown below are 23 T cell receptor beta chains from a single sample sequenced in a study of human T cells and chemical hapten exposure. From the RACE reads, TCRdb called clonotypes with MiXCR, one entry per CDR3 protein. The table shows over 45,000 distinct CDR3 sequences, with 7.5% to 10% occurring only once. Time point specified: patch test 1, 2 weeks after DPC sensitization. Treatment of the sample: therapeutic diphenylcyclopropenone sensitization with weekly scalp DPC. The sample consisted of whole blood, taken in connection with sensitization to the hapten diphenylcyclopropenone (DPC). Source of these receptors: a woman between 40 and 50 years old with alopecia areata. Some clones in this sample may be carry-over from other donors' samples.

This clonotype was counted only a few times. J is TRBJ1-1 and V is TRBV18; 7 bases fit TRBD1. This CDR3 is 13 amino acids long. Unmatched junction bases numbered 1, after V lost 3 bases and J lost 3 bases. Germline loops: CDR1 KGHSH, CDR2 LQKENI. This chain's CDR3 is CASSPTGDTEAFF. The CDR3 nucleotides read TGTGCCAGCTCACCTACAGGGGACACTGAAGCTTTCTTT.

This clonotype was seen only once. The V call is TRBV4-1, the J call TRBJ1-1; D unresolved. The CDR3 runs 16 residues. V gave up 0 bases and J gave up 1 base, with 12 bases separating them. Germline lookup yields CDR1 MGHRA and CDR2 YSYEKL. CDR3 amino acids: CASSQDPARTNTEAFF. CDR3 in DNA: TGCGCCAGCAGCCAAGATCCTGCGCGCACGAACACTGAAGCTTTCTTT.

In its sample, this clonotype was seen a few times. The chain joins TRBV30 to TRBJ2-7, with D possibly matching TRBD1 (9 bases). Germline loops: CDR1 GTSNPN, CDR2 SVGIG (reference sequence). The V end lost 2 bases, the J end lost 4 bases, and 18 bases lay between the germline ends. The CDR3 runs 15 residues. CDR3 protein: CAWSRGGQGQYEQYF. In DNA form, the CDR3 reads TGTGCCTGGAGTCGGGGGGGACAGGGTCAGTACGAGCAGTACTTC.

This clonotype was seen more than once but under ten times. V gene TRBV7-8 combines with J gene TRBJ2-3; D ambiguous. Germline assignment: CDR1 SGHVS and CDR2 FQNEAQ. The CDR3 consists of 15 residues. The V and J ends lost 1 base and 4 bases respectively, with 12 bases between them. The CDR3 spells CASSLVRQTPDTQYF. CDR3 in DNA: TGTGCCAGCAGCTTAGTAAGGCAGACACCAGATACGCAGTATTTT. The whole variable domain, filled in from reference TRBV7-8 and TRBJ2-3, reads GAGVSQSPRYKVAKRGQDVALRCDPISGHVSLFWYQQALGQGPEFLTYFQNEAQLDKSGLPSDRFFAERPEGSVSTLKIQRTQQEDSAVYLCASSLVRQTPDTQYFGPGTRLTVL.

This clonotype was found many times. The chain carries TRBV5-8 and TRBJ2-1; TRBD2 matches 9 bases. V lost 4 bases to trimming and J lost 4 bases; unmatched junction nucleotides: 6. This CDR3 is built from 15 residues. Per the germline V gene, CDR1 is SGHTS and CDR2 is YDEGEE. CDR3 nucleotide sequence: TGTGCCAGCAGCCCTTCGGGACTAGCTTACAATGAGCAGTTCTTC. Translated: CASSPSGLAYNEQFF.

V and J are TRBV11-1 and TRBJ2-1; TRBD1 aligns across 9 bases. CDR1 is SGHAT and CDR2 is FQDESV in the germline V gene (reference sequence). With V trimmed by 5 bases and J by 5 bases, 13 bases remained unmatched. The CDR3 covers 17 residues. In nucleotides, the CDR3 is TGTGCCAGCAGCCTGGGACAGGGAAGGGTATGGCACAATGAGCAGTTCTTC. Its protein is CASSLGQGRVWHNEQFF. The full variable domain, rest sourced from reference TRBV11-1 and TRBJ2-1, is EAEVAQSPRYKITEKSQAVAFWCDPISGHATLYWYRQILGQGPELLVQFQDESVVDDSQLPKDRFSAERLKGVDSTLKIQPAELGDSAMYLCASSLGQGRVWHNEQFFGPGTRLTVL.

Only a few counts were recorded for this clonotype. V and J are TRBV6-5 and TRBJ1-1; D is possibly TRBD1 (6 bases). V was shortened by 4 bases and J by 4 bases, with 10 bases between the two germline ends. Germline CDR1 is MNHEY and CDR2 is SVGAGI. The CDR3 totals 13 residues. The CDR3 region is CASSWRGVTEAFF. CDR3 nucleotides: TGTGCCAGCAGTTGGAGGGGGGTCACTGAAGCTTTCTTT.

This chain's CDR3 is CASRGQPMGYEQYF. CDR3 bases: TGTGCCAGCAGAGGACAGCCCATGGGGTACGAGCAGTACTTC. The V and J genes are TRBV6-1 and TRBJ2-7; weak D call: TRBD1 (6 bases). CDR1 and CDR2 (germline): MNHNS, SASEGT. There are 14 residues in the CDR3. The ends were cut back, 6 bases at V and 4 bases at J, with 16 bases in the middle.

This CDR3 reads CASSQSLLRDTEAFF. The CDR3 region has the DNA TGTGCCAGCAGCCAGTCCCTTCTCAGGGACACTGAAGCTTTCTTT. The rearrangement links TRBV7-9 to TRBJ1-1, with D perhaps TRBD1 (5 bases). CDR3 length equals 15 residues. Trimming took 5 bases from V and 3 from J, leaving 16 bases between them. Germline V gives CDR1 SEHNR, CDR2 FQNEAQ (reference sequence).

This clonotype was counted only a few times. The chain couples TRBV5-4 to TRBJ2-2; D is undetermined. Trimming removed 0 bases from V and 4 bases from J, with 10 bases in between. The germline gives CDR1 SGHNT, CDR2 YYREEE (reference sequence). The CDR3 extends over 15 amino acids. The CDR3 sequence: CASSLAGVRTGELFF. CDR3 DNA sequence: TGTGCCAGCAGCTTGGCTGGAGTACGCACCGGGGAGCTGTTTTTT.

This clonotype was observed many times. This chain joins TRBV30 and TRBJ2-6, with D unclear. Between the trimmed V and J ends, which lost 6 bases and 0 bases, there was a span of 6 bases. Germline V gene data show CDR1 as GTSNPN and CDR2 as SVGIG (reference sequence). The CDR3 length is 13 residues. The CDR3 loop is CACFRSGANVLTF. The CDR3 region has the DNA TGTGCCTGCTTCCGCTCTGGGGCCAACGTCCTGACTTTC.

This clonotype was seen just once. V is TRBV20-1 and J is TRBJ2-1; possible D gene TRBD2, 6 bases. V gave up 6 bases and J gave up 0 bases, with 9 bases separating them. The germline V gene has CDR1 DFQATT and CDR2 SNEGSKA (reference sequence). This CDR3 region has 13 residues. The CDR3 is CSACGDSYNEQFF. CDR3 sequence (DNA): TGCAGTGCCTGCGGGGACTCCTACAATGAGCAGTTCTTC.

CDR3 region: CATSITDSGANVLTF. The CDR3 nucleotides are TGTGCCACCAGCATTACAGACTCTGGGGCCAACGTCCTGACTTTC. This chain joins TRBV15 and TRBJ2-6; no clear D gene. The CDR3 consists of 15 residues. The V and J ends lost 4 bases and 0 bases respectively, with 7 bases between them. Per the germline V gene, CDR1 is LNHNV and CDR2 is YYDKDF (reference sequence).

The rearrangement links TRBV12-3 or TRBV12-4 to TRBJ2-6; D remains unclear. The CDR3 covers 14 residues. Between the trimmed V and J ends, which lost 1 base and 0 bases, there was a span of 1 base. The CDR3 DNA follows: TGTGCCAGCAGTTTAGTCTCTGGGGCCAACGTCCTGACTTTC. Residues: CASSLVSGANVLTF.

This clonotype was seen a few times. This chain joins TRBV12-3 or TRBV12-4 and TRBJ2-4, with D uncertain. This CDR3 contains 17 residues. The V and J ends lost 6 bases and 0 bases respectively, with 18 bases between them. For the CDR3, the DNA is TGTGCCAGCAGCCTCAGTTTCCTTGAGCTAGCCAAAAACATTCAGTACTTC. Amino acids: CASSLSFLELAKNIQYF.

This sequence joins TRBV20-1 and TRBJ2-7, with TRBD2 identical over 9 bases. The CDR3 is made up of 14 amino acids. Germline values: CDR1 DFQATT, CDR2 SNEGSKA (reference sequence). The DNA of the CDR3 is TGCAGCGCTCTCCGGGGGACTAGCCTCTACGAGCAGTACTTC. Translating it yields CSALRGTSLYEQYF.

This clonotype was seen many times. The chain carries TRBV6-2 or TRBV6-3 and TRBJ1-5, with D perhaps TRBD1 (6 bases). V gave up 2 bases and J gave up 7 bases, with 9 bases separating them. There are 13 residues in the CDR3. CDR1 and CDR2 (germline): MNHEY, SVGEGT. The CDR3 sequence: CASSYGGGQPQHF. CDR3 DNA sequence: TGTGCCAGCAGTTACGGGGGCGGCCAGCCCCAGCATTTT.

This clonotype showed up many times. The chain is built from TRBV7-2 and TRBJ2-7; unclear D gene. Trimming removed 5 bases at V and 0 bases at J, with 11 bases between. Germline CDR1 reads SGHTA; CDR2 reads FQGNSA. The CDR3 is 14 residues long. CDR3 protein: CASSPDRRSYEQYF. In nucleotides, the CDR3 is TGTGCCAGCAGCCCCGATAGGCGCTCCTACGAGCAGTACTTC.

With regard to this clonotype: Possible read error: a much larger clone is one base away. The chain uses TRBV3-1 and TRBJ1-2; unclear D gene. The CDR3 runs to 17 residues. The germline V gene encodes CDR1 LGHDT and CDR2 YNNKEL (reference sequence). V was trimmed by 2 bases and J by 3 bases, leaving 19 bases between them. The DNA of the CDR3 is TGTGCCAGCAGCCAAAATTCCCGAGGACTCAAATACTATGGCTACACCTTC. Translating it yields CASSQNSRGLKYYGYTF.

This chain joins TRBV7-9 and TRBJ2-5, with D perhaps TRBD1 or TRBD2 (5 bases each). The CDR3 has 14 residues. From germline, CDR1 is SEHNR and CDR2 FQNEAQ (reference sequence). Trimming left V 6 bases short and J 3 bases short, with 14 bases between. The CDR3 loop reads CASRTGTAEETQYF. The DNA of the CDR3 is TGTGCCAGCAGGACCGGGACCGCCGAAGAGACCCAGTACTTC.

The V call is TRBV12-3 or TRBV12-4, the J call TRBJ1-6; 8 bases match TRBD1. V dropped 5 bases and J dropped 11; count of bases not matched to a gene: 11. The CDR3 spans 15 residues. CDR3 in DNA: TGTGCCAGCAGTCGGGGGGGCAGGGGGCTGGCACCCCTCCACTTT. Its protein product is CASSRGGRGLAPLHF.

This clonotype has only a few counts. This chain's CDR3 is CASSLAGGSFEAFF. The CDR3 region has the DNA TGTGCCAGCAGCTTAGCCGGGGGCTCCTTTGAAGCTTTCTTT. The chain combines TRBV7-9 with TRBJ1-1; D perhaps matches TRBD1 (6 bases). V lost 0 bases and J 7 bases, leaving 12 bases between the germline ends. Germline lookup yields CDR1 SEHNR and CDR2 FQNEAQ (reference sequence). The CDR3 is 14 amino acids.

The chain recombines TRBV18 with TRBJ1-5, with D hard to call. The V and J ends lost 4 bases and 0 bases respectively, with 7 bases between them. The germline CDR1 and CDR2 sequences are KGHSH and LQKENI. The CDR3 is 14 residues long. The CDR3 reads CASSLQDSNQPQHF. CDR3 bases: TGTGCCAGCTCACTGCAGGATAGCAATCAGCCCCAGCATTTT.